The TCR beta chain described here comes from a study of T cell responses to AZD1222 COVID-19 vaccine. Germline V gene data show CDR1 as SGHNT and CDR2 as YYREEE (reference sequence). This CDR3 contains 15 residues. V lost 5 bases to trimming and J lost 1 base; unmatched junction nucleotides: 5. A note on this clone: Antigen specificity is unknown.

Study-wide results and caveats: The span of vaccine-associated CD4 TCRs extended across spike, with dominance at 160-218 and 743-854.

Sequencing was performed with immunoSEQ multiplex PCR; in TCRdb, only in-frame clones are kept and a portion is missing. The sample shows more than 90,000 clones, around nine tenths of them seen only once. The chain joins TRBV5-4 to TRBJ1-2; 10 bases line up with TRBD1. This TCR was recovered from an adult who received the AZD1222 COVID-19 vaccine. The material was peripheral blood, obtained 28 days after the second AZD1222 dose. The DNA of the CDR3 is TGTGCCAGCAGGGCCCGGGACAGGGGTAACTATGGCTACACCTTC. Protein product: CASRARDRGNYGYTF.